This TCR beta chain came from a study of STAT3 mutations in large granular lymphocyte leukemia. Study summary: Immunosuppressive therapy was given to more than half of T-LGLL patients. Whole-study results and caveats: Some patients had persisting codominant clonotypes that could mask small clones. Samples missed the first appearance of the clone. All newly emerging clones after therapy were STAT3 wild type. Every T-cell large granular lymphocyte leukemia patient had at least one immunodominant TCR beta clonotype.

Germline V lookup: CDR1 SGHRS, CDR2 YFSETQ. Trimming cost V 5 bases and J 13 bases, with 17 bases left between them. The CDR3 runs to 12 residues. Comment on this clone: Its target is unknown.

Here immunoSEQ multiplex PCR was the method, and the copy in TCRdb shows in-frame clones only, minus some. The table has 1,800 or so clones, 29% seen once. The source material was peripheral blood mononuclear cells. The TCR sequence derives from a male patient aged 50 to 59 with T-cell large granular lymphocyte leukemia. Some clones in this sample may be carry-over from other donors' samples. This chain connects TRBV5-1 to TRBJ2-3; D possibly corresponds to TRBD1 (5 bases). The CDR3 protein is CASSYGALGEYF. CDR3 coding DNA: TGCGCCAGCAGTTATGGTGCTTTAGGGGAGTATTTT.